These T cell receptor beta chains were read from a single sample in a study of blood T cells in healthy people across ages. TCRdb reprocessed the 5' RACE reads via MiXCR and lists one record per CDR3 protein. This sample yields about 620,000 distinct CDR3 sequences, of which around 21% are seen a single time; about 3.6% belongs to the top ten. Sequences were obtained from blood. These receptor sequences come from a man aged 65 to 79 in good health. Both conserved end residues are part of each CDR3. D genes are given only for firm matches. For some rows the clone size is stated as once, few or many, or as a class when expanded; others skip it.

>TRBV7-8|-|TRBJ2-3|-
CASSLPTGALRDTQYF
TGTGCCAGCAGCTTACCCACGGGGGCGCTTAGAGATACGCAGTATTTT
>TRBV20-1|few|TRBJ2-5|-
CSVAFGETQYF
TGCAGTGTTGCCTTCGGGGAGACCCAGTACTTC
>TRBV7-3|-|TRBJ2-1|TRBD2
CASSRTSGVDEQFF
TGTGCCAGCAGCCGGACTAGCGGGGTCGATGAGCAGTTCTTC
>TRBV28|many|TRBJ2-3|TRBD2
CASSLGWREGLDTQYF
TGTGCCAGCAGTTTGGGATGGCGGGAGGGTTTAGATACGCAGTATTTT
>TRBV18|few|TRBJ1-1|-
CASSLRTDTEAFF
TGTGCCAGCTCACTAAGGACGGACACTGAAGCTTTCTTT
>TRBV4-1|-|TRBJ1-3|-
CASSQERQIINTIYF
TGCGCCAGCAGCCAAGAACGGCAGATTATAAACACCATATATTTT
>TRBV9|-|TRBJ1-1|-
CASSANWRGTEAFF
TGTGCCAGCAGCGCCAACTGGAGAGGCACTGAAGCTTTCTTT
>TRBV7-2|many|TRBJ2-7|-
CASSLNPAFTGSEQYF
TGTGCCAGCAGTCTAAATCCAGCCTTTACAGGGAGCGAGCAGTACTTC
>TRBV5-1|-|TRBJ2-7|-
CASSLARGGYEQYF
TGCGCCAGCAGCTTGGCCAGGGGGGGATACGAGCAGTACTTC
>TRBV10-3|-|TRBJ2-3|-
CAISPQLGGTTDTQYF
TGTGCCATCAGTCCCCAATTGGGCGGTACCACAGATACGCAGTATTTT
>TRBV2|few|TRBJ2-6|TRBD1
CASKTGVSSGANVLTF
TGTGCCAGCAAGACAGGGGTTTCCTCTGGGGCCAACGTCCTGACTTTC
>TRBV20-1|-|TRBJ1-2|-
CSASTAGGYGYTF
TGCAGTGCTTCAACAGCCGGAGGCTATGGCTACACCTTC
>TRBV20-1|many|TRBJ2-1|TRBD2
CSARLAGAGYNEQFF
TGCAGTGCCAGACTAGCGGGAGCAGGTTACAATGAGCAGTTCTTC
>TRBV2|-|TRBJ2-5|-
CASSAWTGGETQYF
TGTGCCAGCAGTGCATGGACGGGCGGAGAGACCCAGTACTTC
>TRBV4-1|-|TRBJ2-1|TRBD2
CASSQGVSGSWNEQFF
TGCGCCAGCAGCCAAGGGGTTAGCGGGAGCTGGAATGAGCAGTTCTTC
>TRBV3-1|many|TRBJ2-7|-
CASSQDSSAYEQYF
TGTGCCAGCAGCCAAGATTCTAGCGCCTACGAGCAGTACTTC
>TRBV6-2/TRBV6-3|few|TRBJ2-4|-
CASSPGPLQNIQYF
TGTGCCAGCAGTCCAGGGCCGCTCCAAAACATTCAGTACTTC
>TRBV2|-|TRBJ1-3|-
CASRAGHPDF
TGTGCCAGCAGAGCGGGACACCCAGATTTT
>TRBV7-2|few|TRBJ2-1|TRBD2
CASSPVAGLRNNEQFF
TGTGCCAGCAGCCCGGTAGCGGGATTGAGGAACAATGAGCAGTTCTTC
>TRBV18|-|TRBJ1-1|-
CASSPTTENTEAFF
TGTGCCAGCTCACCTACGACAGAGAACACTGAAGCTTTCTTT
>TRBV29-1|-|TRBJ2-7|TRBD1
CSVELPGQGGGSYEQYF
TGCAGCGTTGAATTACCGGGACAGGGTGGGGGATCCTACGAGCAGTACTTC
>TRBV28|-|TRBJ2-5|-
CASSLLGESYHETQYF
TGTGCCAGCAGTTTATTGGGTGAATCCTACCACGAGACCCAGTACTTC
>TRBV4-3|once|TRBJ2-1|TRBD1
CASSQVWDRGTHNEQFF
TGCGCCAGCAGCCAAGTGTGGGACAGAGGAACTCACAATGAGCAGTTCTTC
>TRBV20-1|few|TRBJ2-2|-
CSAQDWGQGNTGELFF
TGCAGTGCCCAAGACTGGGGGCAGGGAAACACCGGGGAGCTGTTTTTT
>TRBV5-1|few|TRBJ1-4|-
CASSSSTNEKLFF
TGCGCCAGCAGCTCCTCAACTAATGAAAAACTGTTTTTT
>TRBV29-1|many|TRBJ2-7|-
CSVVFSSSPYEQYF
TGCAGCGTTGTTTTTAGCTCGTCGCCCTACGAGCAGTACTTC
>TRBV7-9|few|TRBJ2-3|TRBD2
CASSYSGSLPSQYF
TGTGCCAGCAGCTATAGCGGGAGTCTTCCTTCGCAGTATTTT
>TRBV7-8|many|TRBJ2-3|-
CASSGNSDTQYF
TGTGCCAGCAGCGGGAATAGTGATACGCAGTATTTT
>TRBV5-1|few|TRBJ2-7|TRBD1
CASYRDSPYEQYF
TGCGCCAGTTACCGGGACAGTCCCTACGAGCAGTACTTC
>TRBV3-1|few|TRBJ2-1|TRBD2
CASSQVVAGGYNEQFF
TGTGCCAGCAGCCAAGTGGTTGCGGGAGGCTACAATGAGCAGTTCTTC
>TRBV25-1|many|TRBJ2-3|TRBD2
CASSDRNYLAGETDTQYF
TGTGCCAGCAGTGACCGGAACTATTTAGCGGGAGAAACAGATACGCAGTATTTT